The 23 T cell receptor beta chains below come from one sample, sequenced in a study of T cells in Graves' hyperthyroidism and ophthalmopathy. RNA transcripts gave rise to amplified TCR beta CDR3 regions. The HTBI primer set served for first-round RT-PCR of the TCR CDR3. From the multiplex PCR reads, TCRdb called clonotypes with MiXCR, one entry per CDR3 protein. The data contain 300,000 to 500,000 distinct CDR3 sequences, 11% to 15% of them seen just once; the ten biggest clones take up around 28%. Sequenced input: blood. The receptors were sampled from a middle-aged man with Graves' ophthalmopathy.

The CDR3 is CASSPDNRYIDEQYF. The CDR3 region has the DNA TGTGCCAGCAGTCCCGATAACAGGTACATCGACGAGCAGTACTTC. V is TRBV27 and J is TRBJ2-7; possibly TRBD1 for D (5 bases). This CDR3 is built from 15 residues. Looked up from germline, CDR1 is MNHEY and CDR2 is SMNVEV (reference sequence). The V and J ends lost 5 bases and 5 bases respectively, with 19 bases between them.

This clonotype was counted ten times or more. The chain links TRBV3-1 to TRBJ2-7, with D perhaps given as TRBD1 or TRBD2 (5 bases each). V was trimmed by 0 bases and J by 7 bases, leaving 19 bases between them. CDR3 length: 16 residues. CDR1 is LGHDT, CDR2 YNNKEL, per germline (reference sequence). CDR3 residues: CASSQEGPIATGEQYF. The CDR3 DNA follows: TGTGCCAGCAGCCAAGAGGGACCCATCGCGACGGGAGAGCAGTACTTC.

The CDR3 loop is CARGGTQYF. CDR3 DNA sequence: TGCGCCAGAGGGGGAACCCAGTACTTC. The chain uses TRBV4-1 and TRBJ2-5; TRBD1 might be the D (6 bases). This CDR3 comprises 9 residues. Germline lookup yields CDR1 MGHRA and CDR2 YSYEKL. Trimming shortened V by 9 bases and J by 8 bases, and 7 bases separated the two germline ends.

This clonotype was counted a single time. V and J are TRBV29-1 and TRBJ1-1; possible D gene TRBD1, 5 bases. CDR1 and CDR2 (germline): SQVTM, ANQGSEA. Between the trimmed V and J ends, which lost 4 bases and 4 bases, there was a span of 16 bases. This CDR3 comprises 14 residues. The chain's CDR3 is CSVGFGGGSTEAFF. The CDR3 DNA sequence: TGCAGCGTTGGCTTCGGGGGAGGGAGCACTGAAGCTTTCTTT.

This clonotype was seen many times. CDR3 loop: CATLRLPGNEQFF. The CDR3 DNA is TGTGCCACCTTAAGACTGCCCGGCAATGAGCAGTTCTTC. The V gene is TRBV11-3, the J gene TRBJ2-1; no clear D. Trimming took 10 bases from V and 6 from J, leaving 16 bases between them. This CDR3 contains 13 residues. Germline CDR1 reads SGHNT; CDR2 reads YENEEA. The complete variable domain, with remaining parts taken from reference TRBV11-3 and TRBJ2-1, reads EAGVVQSPRYKIIEKKQPVAFWCNPISGHNTLYWYLQNLGQGPELLIRYENEEAVDDSQLPKDRFSAERLKGVDSTLKIQPAELGDSAVYLCATLRLPGNEQFFGPGTRLTVL.

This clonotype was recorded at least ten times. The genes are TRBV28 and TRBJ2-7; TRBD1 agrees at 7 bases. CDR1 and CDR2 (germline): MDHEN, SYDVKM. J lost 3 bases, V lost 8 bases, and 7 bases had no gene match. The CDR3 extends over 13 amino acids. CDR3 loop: CASRRQGGYEQYF. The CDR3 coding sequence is TGTGCCAGCCGTCGACAGGGCGGCTACGAGCAGTACTTC.

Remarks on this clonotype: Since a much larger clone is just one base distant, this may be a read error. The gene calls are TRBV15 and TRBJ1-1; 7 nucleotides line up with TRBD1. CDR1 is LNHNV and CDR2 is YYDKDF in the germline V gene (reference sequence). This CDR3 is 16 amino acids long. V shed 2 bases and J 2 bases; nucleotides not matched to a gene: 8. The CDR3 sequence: CATSRSPGTANTEAFF. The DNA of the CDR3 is TGTGCCACCAGCAGATCTCCCGGGACAGCTAACACTGAAGCTTTCTTT. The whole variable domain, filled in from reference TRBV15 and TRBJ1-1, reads DAMVIQNPRYQVTQFGKPVTLSCSQTLNHNVMYWYQQKSSQAPKLLFHYYDKDFNNEADTPDNFQSRRPNTSFCFLDIRSPGLGDTAMYLCATSRSPGTANTEAFFGQGTRLTVV.

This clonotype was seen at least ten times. The DNA for the CDR3 is TGTGCCAGCAGGGCCACCCTTACTCAAGAGACCCAGTACTTC. Protein sequence: CASRATLTQETQYF. This chain connects TRBV6-1 to TRBJ2-5; D remains ambiguous. Trimming removed 6 bases at V and 2 bases at J, with 13 bases between. Germline CDR1 reads MNHNS; CDR2 reads SASEGT. The CDR3 is made up of 14 amino acids.

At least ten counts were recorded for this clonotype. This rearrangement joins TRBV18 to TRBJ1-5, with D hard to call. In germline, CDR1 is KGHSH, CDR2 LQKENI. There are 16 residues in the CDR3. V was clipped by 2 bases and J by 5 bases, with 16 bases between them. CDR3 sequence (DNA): TGTGCCAGCTCACCAAGAAGCGACGGCTCATATCAGCCCCAGCATTTT. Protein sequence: CASSPRSDGSYQPQHF.

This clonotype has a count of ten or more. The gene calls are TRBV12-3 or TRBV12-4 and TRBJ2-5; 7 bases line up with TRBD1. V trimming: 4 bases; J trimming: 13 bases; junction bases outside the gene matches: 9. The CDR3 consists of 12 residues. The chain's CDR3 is CASSSLGDSVYF. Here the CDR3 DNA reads TGTGCCAGCAGTTCCCTCGGGGACAGCGTGTACTTC.

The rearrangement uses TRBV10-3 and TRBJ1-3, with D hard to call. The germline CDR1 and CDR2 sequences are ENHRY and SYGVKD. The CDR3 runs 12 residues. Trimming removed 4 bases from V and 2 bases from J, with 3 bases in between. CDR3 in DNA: TGTGCCATCAGTGGACCTGGAAACACCATATATTTT. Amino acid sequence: CAISGPGNTIYF.

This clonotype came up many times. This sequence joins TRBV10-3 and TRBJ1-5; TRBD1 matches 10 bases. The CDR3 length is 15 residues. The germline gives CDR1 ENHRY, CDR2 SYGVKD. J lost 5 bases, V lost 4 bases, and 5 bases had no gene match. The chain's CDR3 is CAISVRDRGDQPQHF. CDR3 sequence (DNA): TGTGCCATCAGTGTCCGGGACAGGGGTGATCAGCCCCAGCATTTT.

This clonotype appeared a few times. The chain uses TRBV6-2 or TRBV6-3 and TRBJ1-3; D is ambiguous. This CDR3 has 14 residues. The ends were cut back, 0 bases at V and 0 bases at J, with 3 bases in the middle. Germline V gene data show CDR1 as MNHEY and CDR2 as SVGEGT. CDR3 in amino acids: CASSYSTSGNTIYF. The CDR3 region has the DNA TGTGCCAGCAGTTACTCGACCTCTGGAAACACCATATATTTT.

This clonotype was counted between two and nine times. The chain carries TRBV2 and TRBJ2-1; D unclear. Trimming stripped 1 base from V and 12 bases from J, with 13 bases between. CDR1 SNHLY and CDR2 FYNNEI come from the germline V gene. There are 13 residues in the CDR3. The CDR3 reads CASSEEGGATQFF. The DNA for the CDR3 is TGTGCCAGCAGTGAAGAAGGCGGAGCTACGCAGTTCTTC.

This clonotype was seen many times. The CDR3 bases are TGCAGTGCTAGAGATCTTCGAGCGTTGAGCCAAGAGACCCAGTACTTC. Encoded protein: CSARDLRALSQETQYF. The chain employs TRBV20-1 and TRBJ2-5; D is uncertain. This CDR3 spans 16 amino acids. Germline V lookup: CDR1 DFQATT, CDR2 SNEGSKA (reference sequence). V lost 0 bases and J 1 base, leaving 15 bases between the germline ends.

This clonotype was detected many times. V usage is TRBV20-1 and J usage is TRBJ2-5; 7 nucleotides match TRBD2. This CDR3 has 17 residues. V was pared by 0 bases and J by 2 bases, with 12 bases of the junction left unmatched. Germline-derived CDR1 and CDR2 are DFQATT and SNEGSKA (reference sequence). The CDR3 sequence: CSARDQRAGSKQETQYF. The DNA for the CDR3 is TGCAGTGCTAGAGACCAAAGAGCGGGATCCAAACAAGAGACCCAGTACTTC.

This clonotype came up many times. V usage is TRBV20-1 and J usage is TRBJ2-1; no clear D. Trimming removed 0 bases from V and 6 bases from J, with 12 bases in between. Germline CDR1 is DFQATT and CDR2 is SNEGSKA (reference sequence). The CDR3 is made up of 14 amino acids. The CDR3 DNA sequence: TGCAGTGCTAGAGATAGGGTTGGCGGCAATGAGCAGTTCTTC. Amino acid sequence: CSARDRVGGNEQFF.

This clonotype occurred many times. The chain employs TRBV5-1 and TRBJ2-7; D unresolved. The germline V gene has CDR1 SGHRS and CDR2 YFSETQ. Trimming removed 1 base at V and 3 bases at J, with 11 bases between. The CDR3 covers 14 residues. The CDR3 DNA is TGCGCCAGCAGCTTGTCAGGTTCGAACTACGAGCAGTACTTC. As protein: CASSLSGSNYEQYF.

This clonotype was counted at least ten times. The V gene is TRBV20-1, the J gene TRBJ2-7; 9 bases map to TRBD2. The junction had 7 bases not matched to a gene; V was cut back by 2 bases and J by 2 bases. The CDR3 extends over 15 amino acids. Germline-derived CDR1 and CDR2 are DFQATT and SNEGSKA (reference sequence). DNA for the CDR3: TGCAGTGCTAGACGGTGGCGGGAGGGGGCCTACGAGCAGTACTTC. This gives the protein CSARRWREGAYEQYF.

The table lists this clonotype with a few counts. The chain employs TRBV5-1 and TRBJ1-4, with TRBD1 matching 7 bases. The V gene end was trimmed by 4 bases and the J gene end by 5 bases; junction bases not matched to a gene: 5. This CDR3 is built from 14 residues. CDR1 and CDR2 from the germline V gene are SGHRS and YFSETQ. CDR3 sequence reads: CASSPRDRNEKLFF. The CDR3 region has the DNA TGCGCCAGCAGCCCAAGGGACAGAAATGAAAAACTGTTTTTT.

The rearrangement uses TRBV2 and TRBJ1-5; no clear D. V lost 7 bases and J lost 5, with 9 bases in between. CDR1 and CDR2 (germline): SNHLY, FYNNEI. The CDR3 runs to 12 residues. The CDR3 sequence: CASMADHQPQHF. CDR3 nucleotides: TGTGCCAGCATGGCAGATCATCAGCCCCAGCATTTT.

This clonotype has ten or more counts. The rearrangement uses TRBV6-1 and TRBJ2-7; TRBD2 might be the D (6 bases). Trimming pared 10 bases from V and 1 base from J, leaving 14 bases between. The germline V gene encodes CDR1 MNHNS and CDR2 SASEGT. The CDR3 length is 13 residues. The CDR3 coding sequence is TGTGCCACACAGGCGGGATCTTCCTACGAGCAGTACTTC. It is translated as CATQAGSSYEQYF.

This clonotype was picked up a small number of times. Here the CDR3 reads CSVVGDTGELFF. The CDR3 DNA is TGCAGCGTTGTCGGGGACACCGGGGAGCTGTTTTTT. The V gene is TRBV29-1, the J gene TRBJ2-2; D perhaps matches TRBD2 (5 bases). The CDR3 extends over 12 amino acids. Between the trimmed V and J ends, which lost 4 bases and 3 bases, there was a span of 6 bases. The germline CDR1 and CDR2 sequences are SQVTM and ANQGSEA.